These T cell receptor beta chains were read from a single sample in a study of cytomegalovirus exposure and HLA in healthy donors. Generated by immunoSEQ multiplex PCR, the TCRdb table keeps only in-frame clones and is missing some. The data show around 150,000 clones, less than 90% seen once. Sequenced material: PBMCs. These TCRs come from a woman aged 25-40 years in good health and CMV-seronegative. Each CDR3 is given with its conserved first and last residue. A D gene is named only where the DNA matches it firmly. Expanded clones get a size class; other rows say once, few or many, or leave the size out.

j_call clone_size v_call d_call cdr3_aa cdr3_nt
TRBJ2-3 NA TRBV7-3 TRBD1 CASRPGQGASTDTQYF TGTGCCAGCAGACCCGGACAGGGAGCTAGCACAGATACGCAGTATTTT
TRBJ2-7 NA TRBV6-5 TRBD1 CASSIRDRGSHEQYF TGTGCCAGCAGTATACGGGACAGGGGGTCCCACGAGCAGTACTTC
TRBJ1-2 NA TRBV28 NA CASRYRGNGYTF TGTGCCAGCCGATACCGGGGTAATGGCTACACCTTC
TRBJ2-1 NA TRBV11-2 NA CASSFNDYQGQFF TGTGCCAGCAGCTTTAACGACTACCAAGGGCAGTTCTTC
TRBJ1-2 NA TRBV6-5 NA CASSYSPLPTYGYTF TGTGCCAGCAGTTACTCTCCTCTCCCTACCTATGGCTACACCTTC
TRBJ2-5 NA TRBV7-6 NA CASSSQGGETQYF TGTGCCAGCAGCTCACAGGGAGGAGAGACCCAGTACTTC
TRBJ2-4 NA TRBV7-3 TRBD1 CASSLGSDRGDIQYF TGTGCCAGCAGCTTAGGGTCCGACAGGGGGGACATTCAGTACTTC
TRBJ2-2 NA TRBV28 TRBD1 CASSFPWTGRGTGELFF TGTGCCAGCAGTTTTCCCTGGACAGGGCGAGGGACCGGGGAGCTGTTTTTT
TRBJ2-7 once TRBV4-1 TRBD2 CASSQVSAGASYEQYF TGCGCCAGCAGCCAAGTTTCAGCGGGAGCGTCTTACGAGCAGTACTTC
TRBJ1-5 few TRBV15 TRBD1 CATSLTGDQPQHF TGTGCCACCAGCCTGACAGGGGATCAGCCCCAGCATTTT
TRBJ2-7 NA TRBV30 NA CAWSVGPGTISYEQYF TGTGCCTGGAGTGTAGGCCCAGGGACCATCTCCTACGAGCAGTACTTC